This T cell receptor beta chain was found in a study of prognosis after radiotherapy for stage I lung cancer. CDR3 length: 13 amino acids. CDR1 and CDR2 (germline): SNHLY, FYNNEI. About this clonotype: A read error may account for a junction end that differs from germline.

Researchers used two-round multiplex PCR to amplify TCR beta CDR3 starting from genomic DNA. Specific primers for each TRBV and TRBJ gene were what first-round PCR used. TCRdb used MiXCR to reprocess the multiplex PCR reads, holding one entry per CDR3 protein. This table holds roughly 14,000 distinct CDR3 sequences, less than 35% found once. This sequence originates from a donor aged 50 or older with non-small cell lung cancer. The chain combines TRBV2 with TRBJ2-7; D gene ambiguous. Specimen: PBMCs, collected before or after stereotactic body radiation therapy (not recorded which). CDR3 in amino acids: CASSQALSYEQYF. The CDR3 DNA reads TGTGCCAGCAGTCAAGCGCTCAGCTACGAGCAGTACTTC. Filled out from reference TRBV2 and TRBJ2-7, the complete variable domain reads EPEVTQTPSHQVTQMGQEVILRCVPISNHLYFYWYRQILGQKVEFLVSFYNNEISEKSEIFDDQFSVERPDGSNFTLKIRSTKLEDSAMYFCASSQALSYEQYFGPGTRLTVT.